This TCR beta chain was recovered during a study of blood T cell repertoires in COVID-19. As for the study in general: Sites in the United States, Italy and Spain provided acute and convalescent COVID-19 samples.

Source study methods: Counts of nucleated cells, estimated from reference gene primer amplification, were obtained. Clones were read by immunoSEQ multiplex PCR, and TCRdb kept only the in-frame ones, dropping some. The V and J calls and clone size come from that table; D and trimming were worked out from the DNA. The sample shows more than 110,000 clones, approximately 87% of them seen only once. Germline V gives CDR1 MDHEN, CDR2 SYDVKM. The CDR3 sequence is 12 residues long. Trimming stripped 5 bases from V and 3 bases from J, with 5 bases between. The chain is built from TRBV28 and TRBJ1-3; D call uncertain. The receptor was derived from a woman aged 40 to 50 with acute or convalescent COVID-19. The sample taken for sequencing was peripheral blood. CDR3: CASSQIGNTIYF. The CDR3 nucleotides are TGTGCCAGCAGTCAGATTGGAAACACCATATATTTT.